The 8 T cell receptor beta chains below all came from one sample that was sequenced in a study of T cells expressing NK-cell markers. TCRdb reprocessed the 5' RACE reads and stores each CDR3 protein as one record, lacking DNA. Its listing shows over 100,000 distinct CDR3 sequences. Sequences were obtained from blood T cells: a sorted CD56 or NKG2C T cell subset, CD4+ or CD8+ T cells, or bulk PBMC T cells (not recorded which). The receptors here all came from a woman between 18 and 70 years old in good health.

This CDR3 reads CASRDRISLGYTF. The chain joins TRBV12-3 or TRBV12-4 to TRBJ1-2; TCRdb's D gene call, TRBD1, goes unchecked for lack of DNA. The CDR3 consists of 13 residues.

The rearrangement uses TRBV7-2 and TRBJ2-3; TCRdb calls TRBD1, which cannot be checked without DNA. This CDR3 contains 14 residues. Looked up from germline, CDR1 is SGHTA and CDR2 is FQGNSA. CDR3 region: CASSLGTAPDTQYF.

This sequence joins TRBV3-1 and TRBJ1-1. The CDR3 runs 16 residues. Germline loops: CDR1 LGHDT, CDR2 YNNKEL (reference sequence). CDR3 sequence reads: CASSQGLARGNTEAFF.

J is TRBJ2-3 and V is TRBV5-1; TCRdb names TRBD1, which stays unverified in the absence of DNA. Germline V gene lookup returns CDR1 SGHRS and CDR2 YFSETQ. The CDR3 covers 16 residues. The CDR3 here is CASSSGGGGRADTQYF.

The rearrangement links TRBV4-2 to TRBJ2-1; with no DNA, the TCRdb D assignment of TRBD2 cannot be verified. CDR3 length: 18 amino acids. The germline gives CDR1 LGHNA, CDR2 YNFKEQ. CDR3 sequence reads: CASRPGLAGGSSYNEQFF.

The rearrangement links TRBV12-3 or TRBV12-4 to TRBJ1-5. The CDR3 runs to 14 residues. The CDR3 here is CASTPGLSDQPQHF.

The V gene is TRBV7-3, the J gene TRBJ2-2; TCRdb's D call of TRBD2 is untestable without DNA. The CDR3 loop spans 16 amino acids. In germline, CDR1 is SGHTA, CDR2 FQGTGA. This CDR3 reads CASSSDGLAGSRELFF. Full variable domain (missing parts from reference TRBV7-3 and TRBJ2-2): GAGVSQTPSNKVTEKGKYVELRCDPISGHTALYWYRQSLGQGPEFLIYFQGTGAADDSGLPNDRFFAVRPEGSVSTLKIQRTERGDSAVYLCASSSDGLAGSRELFFGEGSRLTVL.

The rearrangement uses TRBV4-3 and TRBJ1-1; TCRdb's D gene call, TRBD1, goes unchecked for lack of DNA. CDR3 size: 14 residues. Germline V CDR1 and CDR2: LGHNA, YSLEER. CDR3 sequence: CASSLWDSNTEAFF.